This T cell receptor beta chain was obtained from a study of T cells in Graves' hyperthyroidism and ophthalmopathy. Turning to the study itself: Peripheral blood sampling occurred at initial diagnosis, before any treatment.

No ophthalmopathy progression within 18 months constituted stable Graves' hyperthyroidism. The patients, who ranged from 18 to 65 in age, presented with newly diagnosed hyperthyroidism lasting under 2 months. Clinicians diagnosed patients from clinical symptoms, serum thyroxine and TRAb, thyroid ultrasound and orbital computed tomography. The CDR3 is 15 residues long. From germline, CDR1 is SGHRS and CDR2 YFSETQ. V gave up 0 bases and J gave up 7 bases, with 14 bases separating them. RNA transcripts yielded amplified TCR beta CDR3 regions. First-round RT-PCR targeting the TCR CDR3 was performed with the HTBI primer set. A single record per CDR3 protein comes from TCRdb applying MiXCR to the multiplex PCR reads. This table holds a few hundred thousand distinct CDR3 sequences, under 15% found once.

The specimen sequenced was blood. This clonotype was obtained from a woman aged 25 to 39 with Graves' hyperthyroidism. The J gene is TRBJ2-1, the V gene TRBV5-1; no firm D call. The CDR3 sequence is CASSLEPPFGNEQFF. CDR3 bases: TGCGCCAGCAGCTTGGAACCCCCCTTTGGGAATGAGCAGTTCTTC.